This T cell receptor (beta chain) was sequenced in a study of blood T cells in healthy people across ages. The study's findings and limits: Estimated diversity across one million T cells was deemed an underestimate.

This clonotype has a count of ten or more. Antigen unknown. For the second PCR, which ran for roughly 6 to 12 cycles, a sample-barcoded 5' primer and a J-beta primer mix were used. MiXCR, run by TCRdb on the 5' RACE reads, gives a single entry per CDR3 protein. The sample contains 700,000 to 900,000 distinct CDR3 sequences, around a quarter of which appear only once. CDR1 and CDR2 (germline): SNHLY, FYNNEI. V trimming: 9 bases; J trimming: 7 bases; junction bases outside the gene matches: 10. This CDR3 is 13 amino acids long. This same sample was also taken into another study, of T cells of mothers and their children.

V and J are TRBV2 and TRBJ2-5, with TRBD1 matching 8 bases. What was sequenced was blood. The origin of this receptor is a boy under 18 in good health. CDR3 loop: CASAAGGSRTQYF. DNA for the CDR3: TGTGCCAGTGCCGCAGGGGGCAGTCGGACCCAGTACTTC.